Sequencing of this TCR beta chain was carried out in a study of regulatory T cells in long-lasting Graves disease. Study information: Patients met the persistent Graves' disease definition after over 5 years of antithyroid drugs with positive TSH receptor antibodies.

The CDR3 consists of 15 residues. The germline gives CDR1 MNHEY, CDR2 SVGAGI. V lost 4 bases, J lost 6 bases, and 10 bases stayed unmatched. This clonotype was seen at least ten times. Both iRepertoire HTBI primers and Arm-PCR of CDR3 regions were used to build the TCR beta libraries. TCRdb independently ran MiXCR on the multiplex PCR reads; one entry per CDR3 protein. This table has 450,000 or so distinct CDR3 sequences, around 21% appearing once. Time point here: persistent/refractory GD, antithyroid drugs over 5 years with positive TRAb. From RNA extracted from PBMCs, the TCR library was made. Approximately 9.9-milliliter peripheral blood samples went into EDTA tubes.

This receptor was taken from a female donor with Graves disease. The chain carries TRBV6-5 and TRBJ2-7; TRBD2 agrees at 9 bases. Sample: peripheral blood mononuclear cells (PBMCs), taken when the disease was refractory, from a patient treated with antithyroid drugs. CDR3: CASSFPTTSGREQYF. The CDR3 region has the DNA TGTGCCAGCAGTTTCCCGACGACTAGCGGACGCGAGCAGTACTTC.